This TCR beta chain was observed in a study of T cells in Graves' hyperthyroidism and ophthalmopathy. Concerning this clonotype: Its specificity is not known.

Those patients with uncontrolled infection, other autoimmune disease, pregnancy or lactation were excluded. The CDR3 regions of TCR beta were amplified from RNA transcripts. Primed by the HTBI set, a first-round RT-PCR was run on the TCR CDR3. TCRdb fed the multiplex PCR reads into MiXCR, producing one record per CDR3 protein. The sample carries roughly 510,000 distinct CDR3 sequences, 46% recorded once. The study, taken as a whole, reports: Appearing also in blood were most of the thyroid clonotypes expanded above 0.001.

The TCR sequence derives from an adult woman with Graves' disease, either hyperthyroidism or ophthalmopathy (not recorded which). The specimen sequenced was peripheral blood or thyroid tissue (not recorded which).

CDR3 DNA: TGTGCCAGCAGAAGAGGAGACAGTGCGACGGGAGAGCAGTACTTC. Encoded protein: CASRRGDSATGEQYF. The rearrangement uses TRBV6-1 and TRBJ2-7; D might be TRBD1 or TRBD2, each matching 5 bases. This CDR3 contains 15 residues. V was pared by 6 bases and J by 7 bases, with 22 bases between. Germline lookup yields CDR1 MNHNS and CDR2 SASEGT.